The 21 T cell receptor beta chains reported below all come from one sample, sequenced in a study of blood T cell repertoires in COVID-19. Data came from immunoSEQ multiplex PCR; TCRdb stores just in-frame clones and leaves some out. The repertoire includes about 310,000 clones, around 87% of them detected once, and 3.5% to 5% sits in the top ten. Source material: PBMCs or T cells enriched from blood (not recorded which). These receptors all stem from a woman between 18 and 29 years old with acute COVID-19.

This clone was found a few times. The genes are TRBV19 and TRBJ1-5; D unresolved. Trimming removed 3 bases at V and 0 bases at J, with 18 bases between. The germline V gene encodes CDR1 LNHDA and CDR2 SQIVND (reference sequence). The CDR3 contains 18 residues. Here the CDR3 reads CASSITRAVIYSNQPQHF. CDR3 nucleotide sequence: TGTGCCAGTAGTATCACTAGAGCAGTCATTTATAGCAATCAGCCCCAGCATTTT.

This chain links TRBV19 with TRBJ2-7; perhaps TRBD1 as D (6 bases). Trimming removed 5 bases at V and 5 bases at J, with 13 bases between. CDR1 LNHDA and CDR2 SQIVND come from the germline V gene (reference sequence). This CDR3 spans 13 amino acids. For the CDR3, the DNA is TGTGCCAGTAGTCACAGGGAAGTGGACGAGCAGTACTTC. As protein: CASSHREVDEQYF.

The chain employs TRBV19 and TRBJ2-2; 8 bases match TRBD1. Germline values: CDR1 LNHDA, CDR2 SQIVND (reference sequence). V lost 4 bases and J lost 3; bases outside the gene matches: 10. This CDR3 region has 17 residues. Written as DNA, the CDR3 is TGTGCCAGTAGTACAAGTCGGGCAGGGGGCCACACCGGGGAGCTGTTTTTT. It encodes CASSTSRAGGHTGELFF.

The chain links TRBV6-5 to TRBJ1-1; TRBD1 might be the D (5 bases). V lost 3 bases and J lost 6, with 20 bases in between. The CDR3 is made up of 16 amino acids. Germline V gives CDR1 MNHEY, CDR2 SVGAGI. The CDR3 loop is CASSYARGGGASEAFF. CDR3 coding DNA: TGTGCCAGCAGTTATGCTCGCGGGGGGGGAGCCTCTGAAGCTTTCTTT.

The rearrangement links TRBV27 to TRBJ1-3; TRBD1 is a possible D gene (6 bases). Germline V CDR1 and CDR2: MNHEY, SMNVEV (reference sequence). This CDR3 is built from 17 residues. Deletions cut 8 bases from V and 4 bases from J, with 24 bases between. CDR3 DNA: TGTGCCAGCGCCTTAACGGGTCAGGGGCTTGGAGGAAACACCATATATTTT. Translating gives CASALTGQGLGGNTIYF.

The rearrangement links TRBV7-9 to TRBJ2-7, with TRBD2 matching 14 bases. Germline V gene lookup returns CDR1 SEHNR and CDR2 FQNEAQ (reference sequence). This CDR3 region has 17 residues. After removal of 4 bases from V and 3 bases from J, the junction contained 8 bases not matched to a gene. CDR3: CASSSGTSGSLRYEQYF. The CDR3 bases are TGTGCCAGCAGCTCCGGGACTAGCGGGAGCCTCCGCTACGAGCAGTACTTC. Full variable domain (remainder filled in from reference TRBV7-9 and TRBJ2-7): DTGVSQNPRHKITKRGQNVTFRCDPISEHNRLYWYRQTLGQGPEFLTYFQNEAQLEKSRLLSDRFSAERPKGSFSTLEIQRTEQGDSAMYLCASSSGTSGSLRYEQYFGPGTRLTVT.

The gene calls are TRBV28 and TRBJ1-5, with 9 nucleotides matching TRBD1. Trimming removed 5 bases from V and 7 bases from J; junction bases left unmatched: 3. The CDR3 contains 13 residues. Germline V gives CDR1 MDHEN, CDR2 SYDVKM. CDR3 loop: CASSGDRAQPQHF. Written as DNA, the CDR3 is TGTGCCAGCAGTGGGGACAGGGCGCAGCCCCAGCATTTT.

The chain is built from TRBV28 and TRBJ1-6, with D possibly TRBD1 on 6 matching bases. CDR1 is MDHEN, CDR2 SYDVKM, per germline. Trimming removed 1 base at V and 9 bases at J, with 19 bases between. The CDR3 extends over 17 amino acids. CDR3 DNA sequence: TGTGCCAGCAGTTTATTTTCCCTCGGGGGGGCTGGTTCACCCCTCCACTTT. Translated: CASSLFSLGGAGSPLHF. The complete variable domain, with remaining parts taken from reference TRBV28 and TRBJ1-6, reads DVKVTQSSRYLVKRTGEKVFLECVQDMDHENMFWYRQDPGLGLRLIYFSYDVKMKEKGDIPEGYSVSREKKERFSLILESASTNQTSMYLCASSLFSLGGAGSPLHFGNGTRLTVT.

The DNA for the CDR3 is TGTGCCAGCAGCGTTAGCGGGTTAGGCTGGGAGACCCAGTACTTC. Amino acid sequence: CASSVSGLGWETQYF. The rearrangement uses TRBV6-5 and TRBJ2-5; 7 nucleotides line up with TRBD2. Trimming took 6 bases from V and 5 from J; bases not matched to a gene: 12. The germline V gene has CDR1 MNHEY and CDR2 SVGAGI. CDR3 length: 15 amino acids.

The chain uses TRBV29-1 and TRBJ1-2; D is undetermined. This CDR3 comprises 13 residues. CDR1 and CDR2 (germline): SQVTM, ANQGSEA. V shed 6 bases and J shed 6 bases, with 17 bases lying between them. The CDR3 protein is CSVRRGSRDGYTF. The CDR3, as DNA: TGCAGCGTCCGCCGTGGTAGCCGGGATGGCTACACCTTC.

The sample holds one count of this clone. This chain joins TRBV2 and TRBJ2-1; the match to TRBD2 covers 11 bases. With V trimmed by 8 bases and J by 7 bases, 7 bases remained unmatched. Per germline, CDR1 SNHLY and CDR2 FYNNEI. The CDR3 is 14 amino acids. The CDR3 sequence is CASDSGRGENEQFF. In nucleotides, the CDR3 is TGTGCCAGCGATAGCGGGAGGGGAGAGAATGAGCAGTTCTTC.

V gene TRBV28 combines with J gene TRBJ1-1; 7 nucleotides align to TRBD1. CDR1 is MDHEN, CDR2 SYDVKM, per germline. The V segment lost 5 bases and the J segment 1 base; nucleotides outside the gene matches: 4. The CDR3 runs 14 residues. CDR3 amino acids: CASSAGGTNTEAFF. CDR3 sequence (DNA): TGTGCCAGCAGTGCAGGGGGGACGAACACTGAAGCTTTCTTT.

This clone came up a few times. This chain joins TRBV6-1 and TRBJ1-5, with TRBD1 as a possible D gene (6 bases). V gave up 0 bases and J gave up 2 bases, with 8 bases separating them. Germline-derived CDR1 and CDR2 are MNHNS and SASEGT. The CDR3 covers 15 residues. In DNA form, the CDR3 reads TGTGCCAGCAGTGAAGCAGCAGGGGGCAATCAGCCCCAGCATTTT. Its protein is CASSEAAGGNQPQHF.

Only one count was recorded for this clone. The chain uses TRBV6-5 and TRBJ1-2; D is unclear. Deletions cut 4 bases from V and 4 bases from J, with 13 bases between. This CDR3 is 14 amino acids long. The germline gives CDR1 MNHEY, CDR2 SVGAGI. The CDR3 reads CASSSRRRPYGYTF. The CDR3 DNA follows: TGTGCCAGCAGTTCAAGGCGGAGGCCCTATGGCTACACCTTC.

V and J are TRBV30 and TRBJ2-3; the D gene is possibly TRBD2 (6 bases). With 2 bases removed from V and 1 base from J, the gap between germline ends came to 13 bases. This CDR3 comprises 15 residues. CDR1 and CDR2 (germline): GTSNPN, SVGIG (reference sequence). CDR3: CAWSRGTSRTDTQYF. Here the CDR3 DNA reads TGTGCCTGGAGTCGTGGGACTTCCCGCACAGATACGCAGTATTTT. Full variable domain (remainder filled in from reference TRBV30 and TRBJ2-3): SQTIHQWPATLVQPVGSPLSLECTVEGTSNPNLYWYRQAAGRGLQLLFYSVGIGQISSEVPQNLSASRPQDRQFILSSKKLLLSDSGFYLCAWSRGTSRTDTQYFGPGTRLTVL.

This rearrangement joins TRBV19 to TRBJ2-1, with a possible D match to TRBD2 (5 bases). The CDR3 is 15 residues long. Looked up from germline, CDR1 is LNHDA and CDR2 is SQIVND (reference sequence). V lost 3 bases to trimming and J lost 4 bases, with 13 bases between them. DNA for the CDR3: TGTGCCAGTAGTATCTCGGCTAGCTCTTACAATGAGCAGTTCTTC. Protein sequence: CASSISASSYNEQFF.

The rearrangement uses TRBV10-3 and TRBJ1-4; 10 bases line up with TRBD1. V gave up 8 bases and J gave up 2 bases; unmatched junction bases: 5. Germline V lookup: CDR1 ENHRY, CDR2 SYGVKD. This CDR3 spans 15 amino acids. CDR3: CAISTGGETNEKLFF. The CDR3 DNA reads TGTGCCATCTCGACAGGGGGCGAGACTAATGAAAAACTGTTTTTT.

The V call is TRBV6-6, the J call TRBJ1-1; D possibly corresponds to TRBD1 (5 bases). The ends were cut back, 7 bases at V and 5 bases at J, with 14 bases in the middle. The length of the CDR3 is 13 residues. In germline, CDR1 is MNHNY, CDR2 SVGAGI (reference sequence). CDR3 loop: CASNGGFGTEAFF. CDR3 DNA sequence: TGTGCCAGCAACGGGGGGTTTGGGACTGAAGCTTTCTTT.

This chain uses TRBV7-3 with TRBJ1-3; 7 bases fit TRBD1. The CDR3 sequence is 18 residues long. Per the germline V gene, CDR1 is SGHTA and CDR2 is FQGTGA. V lost 1 base, J lost 0 bases, and 9 bases stayed unmatched. CDR3 region: CASSLNTGTAGSGNTIYF. Here the CDR3 DNA reads TGTGCCAGCAGCTTAAATACGGGGACAGCTGGCTCTGGAAACACCATATATTTT. Looking up the rest from reference TRBV7-3 and TRBJ1-3 gives the full variable domain: GAGVSQTPSNKVTEKGKYVELRCDPISGHTALYWYRQSLGQGPEFLIYFQGTGAADDSGLPNDRFFAVRPEGSVSTLKIQRTERGDSAVYLCASSLNTGTAGSGNTIYFGEGSWLTVV.

This clone was seen a single time. The rearrangement uses TRBV5-1 and TRBJ2-7, with D perhaps TRBD2 (6 bases). The CDR3 runs 16 residues. Germline V gives CDR1 SGHRS, CDR2 YFSETQ. Trimming took 3 bases from V and 0 from J, leaving 16 bases between them. The CDR3 here is CASSYLGPGSSYEQYF. The CDR3 DNA is TGCGCCAGCAGCTACTTAGGTCCCGGGAGCTCCTACGAGCAGTACTTC.

This chain uses TRBV18 with TRBJ2-2; 8 bases are shared with TRBD1. The V segment lost 3 bases and the J segment 6 bases; nucleotides outside the gene matches: 6. The germline gives CDR1 KGHSH, CDR2 LQKENI. The CDR3 covers 15 residues. CDR3 bases: TGTGCCAGCTCACCTCTGGGACAGGCGGCCGGGGAGCTGTTTTTT. It codes for CASSPLGQAAGELFF.